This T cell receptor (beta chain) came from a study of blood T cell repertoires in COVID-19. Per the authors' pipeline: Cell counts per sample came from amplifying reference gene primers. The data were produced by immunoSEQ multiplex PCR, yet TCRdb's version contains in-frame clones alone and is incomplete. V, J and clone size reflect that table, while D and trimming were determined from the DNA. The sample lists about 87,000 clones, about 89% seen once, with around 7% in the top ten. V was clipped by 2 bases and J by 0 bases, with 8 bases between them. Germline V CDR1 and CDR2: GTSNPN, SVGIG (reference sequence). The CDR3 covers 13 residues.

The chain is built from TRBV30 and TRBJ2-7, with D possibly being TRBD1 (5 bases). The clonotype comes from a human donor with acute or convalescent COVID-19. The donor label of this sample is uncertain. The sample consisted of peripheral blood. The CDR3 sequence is CAWSMTASYEQYF. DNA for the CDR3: TGTGCCTGGAGTATGACAGCCTCCTACGAGCAGTACTTC.